This entry is about one TCR beta chain. Antigen specificity is unknown. Germline CDR1 reads MNHEY; CDR2 reads SVGAGI. The CDR3 is 15 amino acids. The V end lost 5 bases, the J end lost 3 bases, and 11 bases lay between the germline ends. The data belong to a study of PD-1 blockade in mismatch repair-deficient tumors. Regarding the study as a whole: Rapid post-treatment expansion, then contraction, generally preceding radiologic response, marked tumor-resident clones.

TCRdb keeps only in-frame clones here, not all; method: immunoSEQ multiplex PCR. The data contain roughly 84,000 clones, roughly 80% of them singletons. The TCR-sequenced patients were a few responders to pembrolizumab. The receptor comes from an adult with mismatch repair-deficient cancer. Sequencing used peripheral blood, obtained 12 weeks after starting pembrolizumab. The V gene is TRBV6-5, the J gene TRBJ2-6, with a weak D call TRBD1 (6 bases). This CDR3 is CASSLRGIGANVLTF. In nucleotides, the CDR3 is TGTGCCAGCAGTCTCAGGGGCATTGGGGCCAACGTCCTGACTTTC.